These T cell receptor beta chains were read from a single sample in a study of blood T cells in healthy people across ages. MiXCR, run by TCRdb on the 5' RACE reads, gives a single entry per CDR3 protein. The sample shows some 850,000 distinct CDR3 sequences, around 24% of them seen only once. The sample also formed part of further work on T cells of mothers and their children.

Material: blood. The source of these receptors is a boy under 18 in good health. CDR3s include the opening cysteine and the closing phenylalanine or tryptophan. Each record gives: V gene, clone size, J gene, D gene, CDR3 DNA, CDR3 protein. A D gene is named only where the DNA matches it firmly. Some rows have no size entry. The others give once, few or many, or a class for an expanded clone.

v_gene: TRBV9; abundance: -; j_gene: TRBJ1-1; d_gene: -; CDR3nt: TGTGCCAGCAGGGAAACAGGTGCCTTTGGTGAAGCTTTCTTT; CDR3aa: CASRETGAFGEAFF
v_gene: TRBV4-1; abundance: -; j_gene: TRBJ2-7; d_gene: -; CDR3nt: TGCGCCGGCTACGAGCAGTACTTC; CDR3aa: CAGYEQYF
v_gene: TRBV20-1; abundance: few; j_gene: TRBJ2-3; d_gene: TRBD2; CDR3nt: TGCAGTGCTTATGATCCGGGACTAGCGGAAACGCAGTATTTT; CDR3aa: CSAYDPGLAETQYF
v_gene: TRBV28; abundance: -; j_gene: TRBJ2-7; d_gene: TRBD1; CDR3nt: TGTGCCAGCAGTTTCGGGGACAGGGTGGCCTACGAGCAGTACTTC; CDR3aa: CASSFGDRVAYEQYF
v_gene: TRBV7-9; abundance: -; j_gene: TRBJ2-5; d_gene: TRBD1; CDR3nt: TGTGCCAGCAGCCCACCGACAGGGTTGGAGACCCAGTACTTC; CDR3aa: CASSPPTGLETQYF
v_gene: TRBV7-9; abundance: -; j_gene: TRBJ2-1; d_gene: -; CDR3nt: TGTACCAGCAGCCTAGGGGCGGCCGATGAGCAGTTCTTC; CDR3aa: CTSSLGAADEQFF
v_gene: TRBV18; abundance: -; j_gene: TRBJ2-3; d_gene: -; CDR3nt: TGTGCCAGCTCACCTAGACTACAGGCGGCTGATACGCAGTATTTT; CDR3aa: CASSPRLQAADTQYF
v_gene: TRBV7-9; abundance: -; j_gene: TRBJ2-5; d_gene: TRBD2; CDR3nt: TGTGCTAGCAGCTCGAGCGGGGCCCACCAAGAGACCCAGTACTTC; CDR3aa: CASSSSGAHQETQYF
v_gene: TRBV2; abundance: few; j_gene: TRBJ2-5; d_gene: -; CDR3nt: TGTGCCAGCAACTGGGGGGCCCGCGAAGAGACCCAGTACTTC; CDR3aa: CASNWGAREETQYF
v_gene: TRBV6-6; abundance: few; j_gene: TRBJ2-3; d_gene: -; CDR3nt: TGTGCCAGCACCGAGAGGACGCCAGATACGCAGTATTTT; CDR3aa: CASTERTPDTQYF
v_gene: TRBV2; abundance: -; j_gene: TRBJ2-7; d_gene: TRBD1; CDR3nt: TGTGCCAGCAGTCCGACAGGGCACGGGCTGCTTAGCGAGCAGTACTTC; CDR3aa: CASSPTGHGLLSEQYF
v_gene: TRBV6-6; abundance: -; j_gene: TRBJ1-2; d_gene: TRBD1; CDR3nt: TGTGCCAGCAAAACGACAGGGAACGGCTATGGCTACACCTTC; CDR3aa: CASKTTGNGYGYTF
v_gene: TRBV7-2; abundance: once; j_gene: TRBJ2-1; d_gene: TRBD1; CDR3nt: TGTGCCAGCAGCTCAATCCGGGACAGTAGCAATGAGCAGTTCTTC; CDR3aa: CASSSIRDSSNEQFF
v_gene: TRBV3-1; abundance: -; j_gene: TRBJ2-1; d_gene: TRBD1; CDR3nt: TGTGCCAGCAGCGACAGGGGGTGGTACAATGAGCAGTTCTTC; CDR3aa: CASSDRGWYNEQFF
v_gene: TRBV27; abundance: few; j_gene: TRBJ1-5; d_gene: -; CDR3nt: TGTGCCAGCAGTTTATTAGGGGGAAGCAATCAGCCCCAGCATTTT; CDR3aa: CASSLLGGSNQPQHF
v_gene: TRBV12-3/TRBV12-4; abundance: -; j_gene: TRBJ1-1; d_gene: -; CDR3nt: TGTGCCAGCAGTCCCATCTCCGGGACAGAAGCTTTCTTT; CDR3aa: CASSPISGTEAFF
v_gene: TRBV19; abundance: -; j_gene: TRBJ1-5; d_gene: -; CDR3nt: TGTGCCACGGGGGTCAATCAGCCCCAGCATTTT; CDR3aa: CATGVNQPQHF
v_gene: TRBV6-1; abundance: few; j_gene: TRBJ1-6; d_gene: TRBD1; CDR3nt: TGTGCCAGCAGCGGACAGGGTGTGGATAATTCACCCCTCCACTTT; CDR3aa: CASSGQGVDNSPLHF
v_gene: TRBV20-1; abundance: few; j_gene: TRBJ1-4; d_gene: -; CDR3nt: TGCAGTGCTCCTTCCTCCGGGCTAACTAATGAAAAACTGTTTTTT; CDR3aa: CSAPSSGLTNEKLFF
v_gene: TRBV12-3/TRBV12-4; abundance: -; j_gene: TRBJ2-3; d_gene: -; CDR3nt: TGTGCCAGCAATGCCAACGTAGAAGGCGCAGATACGCAGTATTTT; CDR3aa: CASNANVEGADTQYF
v_gene: TRBV7-2; abundance: -; j_gene: TRBJ2-7; d_gene: -; CDR3nt: TGTGCCAGCAGCTCGGTTTTCCACGAGCAGTACTTC; CDR3aa: CASSSVFHEQYF
v_gene: TRBV7-3; abundance: -; j_gene: TRBJ2-6; d_gene: -; CDR3nt: TGTGCCAGCAAGAGCAATGGGGCCAACGTCCTGACTTTC; CDR3aa: CASKSNGANVLTF
v_gene: TRBV4-1; abundance: -; j_gene: TRBJ2-4; d_gene: TRBD1; CDR3nt: TGCGCCAGCAGCCAACCCCGGGCAGGGGGCGGCAAAAACATTCAGTACTTC; CDR3aa: CASSQPRAGGGKNIQYF
v_gene: TRBV4-2; abundance: few; j_gene: TRBJ2-6; d_gene: -; CDR3nt: TGTGCCAGCAGCCAAGATGACACCTACTCTGGGGCCAACGTCCTGACTTTC; CDR3aa: CASSQDDTYSGANVLTF
v_gene: TRBV20-1; abundance: -; j_gene: TRBJ2-2; d_gene: -; CDR3nt: TGCAGTGCTAGAGAGGGACACTCCACCGGGGAGCTGTTTTTT; CDR3aa: CSAREGHSTGELFF
v_gene: TRBV6-1; abundance: few; j_gene: TRBJ2-7; d_gene: TRBD1; CDR3nt: TGTGCCAGCAGCCTCCGCGGGACAGGGGGCCTTAGCTCCTACGAGCAGTACTTC; CDR3aa: CASSLRGTGGLSSYEQYF
v_gene: TRBV29-1; abundance: once; j_gene: TRBJ2-3; d_gene: -; CDR3nt: TGCAGCGTCGGGGACAGCACAGATACGCAGTATTTT; CDR3aa: CSVGDSTDTQYF
v_gene: TRBV12-3/TRBV12-4; abundance: -; j_gene: TRBJ2-5; d_gene: -; CDR3nt: TGTGCCAGCGGGAACCGCGGGGAGACCCAGTACTTC; CDR3aa: CASGNRGETQYF
v_gene: TRBV3-1; abundance: -; j_gene: TRBJ2-4; d_gene: TRBD2; CDR3nt: TGTGCCAGCAGCCAAGGGAGCGGGAGCACCAAAAACATTCAGTACTTC; CDR3aa: CASSQGSGSTKNIQYF
v_gene: TRBV7-9; abundance: few; j_gene: TRBJ2-1; d_gene: -; CDR3nt: TGTGCCAGCAGCCGGAACCCCCTAGCAGAAGACAATGAGCAGTTCTTC; CDR3aa: CASSRNPLAEDNEQFF
v_gene: TRBV5-1; abundance: -; j_gene: TRBJ1-1; d_gene: -; CDR3nt: TGCGCCAGCAGCCTTCAGGGGTTCGGCACTGAAGCTTTCTTT; CDR3aa: CASSLQGFGTEAFF
v_gene: TRBV3-1; abundance: -; j_gene: TRBJ2-1; d_gene: -; CDR3nt: TGTGCCAGCAGCCCCTCGGGGGGCAGCTCCTACAATGAGCAGTTCTTC; CDR3aa: CASSPSGGSSYNEQFF
v_gene: TRBV10-3; abundance: -; j_gene: TRBJ2-1; d_gene: TRBD2; CDR3nt: TGTGCCATCAGTGAGCCGACCGTAGGGCGGGGGGGCTTACATGAGCAGTTCTTC; CDR3aa: CAISEPTVGRGGLHEQFF
v_gene: TRBV6-1; abundance: few; j_gene: TRBJ1-3; d_gene: -; CDR3nt: TGTGCCAGCAGTGAAGAGAACACGAGAGGAAACACCATATATTTT; CDR3aa: CASSEENTRGNTIYF
v_gene: TRBV12-3/TRBV12-4; abundance: -; j_gene: TRBJ2-7; d_gene: TRBD2; CDR3nt: TGTGCCAGCAGCGCAGGGACTAAGACTCCCAGCTCCTACGAGCAGTACTTC; CDR3aa: CASSAGTKTPSSYEQYF
v_gene: TRBV18; abundance: few; j_gene: TRBJ2-5; d_gene: -; CDR3nt: TGTGCCAGTTCACGACAAGAACAAGAGACCCAGTACTTC; CDR3aa: CASSRQEQETQYF
v_gene: TRBV12-3/TRBV12-4; abundance: -; j_gene: TRBJ2-5; d_gene: -; CDR3nt: TGTGCCAGCAGTTTCCCTGGGGCGTACCAAGAGACCCAGTACTTC; CDR3aa: CASSFPGAYQETQYF
v_gene: TRBV3-1; abundance: few; j_gene: TRBJ2-4; d_gene: -; CDR3nt: TGTGCCAGTAGCCAAGCGGAGGGGGCCAAAAACATTCAGTACTTC; CDR3aa: CASSQAEGAKNIQYF
v_gene: TRBV12-3/TRBV12-4; abundance: -; j_gene: TRBJ2-1; d_gene: TRBD2; CDR3nt: TGTGCCAGCAGTCCAGGCGGGGGGACTTACAATGAGCAGTTCTTC; CDR3aa: CASSPGGGTYNEQFF
v_gene: TRBV12-3/TRBV12-4; abundance: -; j_gene: TRBJ1-2; d_gene: TRBD1; CDR3nt: TGTGCCAGCAGCCCGGACAGGGGTGGCTACACCTTC; CDR3aa: CASSPDRGGYTF
v_gene: TRBV5-1; abundance: few; j_gene: TRBJ1-2; d_gene: TRBD1; CDR3nt: TGCGCCAGCAGCCCTGGACAGGGGTTAGAAGGCTACACCTTC; CDR3aa: CASSPGQGLEGYTF
v_gene: TRBV6-1; abundance: -; j_gene: TRBJ2-1; d_gene: -; CDR3nt: TGTGCCAGCATTCCTGGGGGGTATACTCGGTTATCCTCCTACAATGAGCAGTTCTTC; CDR3aa: CASIPGGYTRLSSYNEQFF
v_gene: TRBV6-6; abundance: many; j_gene: TRBJ1-4; d_gene: TRBD1; CDR3nt: TGTGCCAGCAGTTACTCAGGGGACAGGGCTTCTGAAAAACTGTTTTTT; CDR3aa: CASSYSGDRASEKLFF
v_gene: TRBV29-1; abundance: -; j_gene: TRBJ1-2; d_gene: -; CDR3nt: TGCAGCGGGAGGGACATAAGTAACTATGGCTACACCTTC; CDR3aa: CSGRDISNYGYTF
v_gene: TRBV5-1; abundance: -; j_gene: TRBJ2-1; d_gene: TRBD1; CDR3nt: TGCGCCAGCAGCTTAAACAGGGGAGATGAGCAGTTCTTC; CDR3aa: CASSLNRGDEQFF
v_gene: TRBV28; abundance: -; j_gene: TRBJ2-1; d_gene: -; CDR3nt: TGTGCCAGCCTAGGGCCGGGCTACGATGAGCAGTTCTTC; CDR3aa: CASLGPGYDEQFF
v_gene: TRBV5-1; abundance: many; j_gene: TRBJ2-5; d_gene: -; CDR3nt: TGCGCCAGCAGCATGCAACAGGGTCCCCAAGAGACCCAGTACTTC; CDR3aa: CASSMQQGPQETQYF
v_gene: TRBV3-1; abundance: few; j_gene: TRBJ2-7; d_gene: TRBD1; CDR3nt: TGTGCCAGCAGCCAAGTGAGGGGACAGGGGGACAACGAGCAGTACTTC; CDR3aa: CASSQVRGQGDNEQYF
v_gene: TRBV29-1; abundance: -; j_gene: TRBJ1-1; d_gene: -; CDR3nt: TGCAGCGTTGTAGTAGGGGGGGATGAAGCTTTCTTT; CDR3aa: CSVVVGGDEAFF
v_gene: TRBV5-5; abundance: few; j_gene: TRBJ1-2; d_gene: -; CDR3nt: TGTGCCAGACTCCCTGGGGATGGCTACACCTTC; CDR3aa: CARLPGDGYTF
v_gene: TRBV7-6; abundance: -; j_gene: TRBJ1-1; d_gene: -; CDR3nt: TGTGCCAGCAGCCCCCAGGCGGCGGTGAACACTGAAGCCTTCTTT; CDR3aa: CASSPQAAVNTEAFF
v_gene: TRBV15; abundance: few; j_gene: TRBJ2-7; d_gene: -; CDR3nt: TGTGCCACCAGCAGAGGACAGTCCGGTAACAACGAGCAGTACTTC; CDR3aa: CATSRGQSGNNEQYF
v_gene: TRBV4-1; abundance: -; j_gene: TRBJ2-7; d_gene: TRBD2; CDR3nt: TGCGCCAGCAGCCAAGGGCACCGCGGGGGATCGTACGACGAGCAGTACTTC; CDR3aa: CASSQGHRGGSYDEQYF
v_gene: TRBV20-1; abundance: -; j_gene: TRBJ2-1; d_gene: -; CDR3nt: TGCAGTGCTAGAGCTCGGGTCACTAGGAATGAGCAGTTCTTC; CDR3aa: CSARARVTRNEQFF